This TCR beta chain derives from a study of blood T cell repertoires in COVID-19. Turning to the study itself: The origin of the acute and convalescent COVID-19 samples was the United States, Italy and Spain. From T cells, B-cell-depleted T cells, or PBMCs came the material, which was cDNA or gDNA.

This clone is a singleton in its sample. Authors' analysis steps: Estimation of nucleated cell counts was performed using reference gene primer amplification. Clones were sequenced by immunoSEQ multiplex PCR, and TCRdb holds only the in-frame ones, with some missing. V, J and clone size are taken as reported in that table, and D and trimming were inferred from the DNA itself. The sample records tens of thousands of clones, around 84% being singletons. This TCR was recovered from a man in his fifties or sixties with active COVID-19. Sequencing used peripheral blood.

The CDR3 sequence: CSVHDSYNYGYTF. In DNA, the CDR3 is TGCAGCGTTCACGACTCGTATAACTATGGCTACACCTTC. The chain uses TRBV29-1 and TRBJ1-2; D uncertain. The germline V and J ends were trimmed by 5 bases and 1 base, with 11 bases remaining between them. This CDR3 contains 13 residues. Germline CDR1 and CDR2: SQVTM and ANQGSEA.